This TCR beta chain was identified in a study of blood T cell repertoires in COVID-19. As for the study in general: Collection of acute and convalescent COVID-19 samples took place in the United States, Italy and Spain. Sources were T cells, B-cell-depleted T cells, or PBMCs; the material itself was cDNA or gDNA.

Original analysis: Reference gene primer amplification gave estimated nucleated cell counts. The method was immunoSEQ multiplex PCR; TCRdb's version includes in-frame clones alone and lacks a portion of them. V and J calls and clone size are copied from that table; D and trimming were computed from the DNA. The sample yields about 210,000 clones, more than 70% seen once. This CDR3 is built from 20 residues. CDR1 is LNHDA and CDR2 is SQIVND in the germline V gene (reference sequence). J lost 5 bases, V lost 4 bases, and 21 bases had no gene match. The sample taken for sequencing was peripheral blood. This receptor was taken from a man aged 45-60 years with active or convalescent COVID-19. The chain employs TRBV19 and TRBJ2-1; 9 positions agree with TRBD2. This CDR3 is CASSKGPLIGGGALNNEQFF. The CDR3 DNA reads TGTGCCAGTAGTAAAGGGCCCCTCATCGGCGGGGGGGCTTTAAACAATGAGCAGTTCTTC.